The 18 T cell receptor beta chains listed next were all sequenced from one sample in a study of control samples from healthy donors and cancer patients. Sequenced by immunoSEQ multiplex PCR; TCRdb stores in-frame clones only, minus some. The table includes 90,000 to 150,000 clones, just under 90% detected once. Sequencing used blood. The receptor set was obtained from a man aged 25 to 45 in good health.

This clone was detected once. The chain employs TRBV30 and TRBJ1-3, with TRBD1 identical over 9 bases. The CDR3 sequence is 18 residues long. The trim removed 1 base at V and 2 bases at J, leaving 12 bases unmatched. The V gene's germline CDR1 is GTSNPN and CDR2 SVGIG (reference sequence). The CDR3 bases are TGTGCCTGGAGTGGGGACAGGGTGCGGTCGGGGGCTGGAAACACCATATATTTT. It translates to CAWSGDRVRSGAGNTIYF.

This chain joins TRBV5-1 and TRBJ2-3; D is undetermined. Germline V gene sequence: CDR1 SGHRS, CDR2 YFSETQ. V was cut by 0 bases and J by 2 bases, with 7 bases left in between. The CDR3 is 14 residues long. In DNA, the CDR3 is TGCGCCAGCAGCTTGGAAGGGAACACAGATACGCAGTATTTT. Translating it yields CASSLEGNTDTQYF.

This chain links TRBV27 with TRBJ1-2; D remains unclear. Germline V gene sequence: CDR1 MNHEY, CDR2 SMNVEV (reference sequence). Trimming stripped 8 bases from V and 5 bases from J, with 18 bases between. The CDR3 is 14 amino acids. The CDR3 region is CASWALGSGYGYTF. The CDR3, as DNA: TGTGCCAGCTGGGCCCTGGGGTCGGGGTATGGCTACACCTTC.

V and J are TRBV7-8 and TRBJ2-7; perhaps TRBD1 as D (6 bases). V lost 10 bases to trimming and J lost 5 bases, with 24 bases between them. CDR3 size: 15 residues. Per germline, CDR1 SGHVS and CDR2 FQNEAQ. The CDR3, as DNA: TGTGCCAACCCCTTCACGGGGCAGGGGCTGGACGAGCAGTACGTC. Translating gives CANPFTGQGLDEQYV.

The chain has TRBV12-3 or TRBV12-4 and TRBJ2-7; D remains unclear. This CDR3 contains 12 residues. The ends were cut back, 1 base at V and 5 bases at J, with 6 bases in the middle. The CDR3 DNA sequence: TGTGCCAGCAGTTTAGGACCAAACGAGCAGTACGTC. It is translated as CASSLGPNEQYV.

The rearrangement links TRBV5-5 to TRBJ1-2; D is uncertain. Trimming removed 0 bases at V and 6 bases at J, with 12 bases between. This CDR3 comprises 14 residues. Germline-derived CDR1 and CDR2 are SGHKS and YYEKEE (reference sequence). This chain's CDR3 is CASSLGEVRDGYTF. DNA of the CDR3: TGTGCCAGCAGCTTGGGGGAGGTGCGGGATGGCTACACCTTC.

The gene calls are TRBV19 and TRBJ1-1; perhaps TRBD1 as D (6 bases). Deletions cut 5 bases from V and 8 bases from J, with 12 bases between. Germline CDR1 and CDR2: LNHDA and SQIVND (reference sequence). This CDR3 region has 12 residues. The CDR3 is CASSVEQGEAFF. As DNA, the CDR3 is TGTGCCAGTAGTGTCGAACAGGGAGAAGCTTTCTTT.

The rearrangement links TRBV10-1 to TRBJ1-5; tentatively, D is TRBD1 (5 bases). The V end was cut by 2 bases, the J end by 1 base, with 6 bases between. The length of the CDR3 is 14 residues. The germline V gene has CDR1 WNHNN and CDR2 SYGVQD (reference sequence). The CDR3 DNA follows: TGCGCCAGCAGTGAGGGACACAGCAATCAGCCCCAGCATTTT. It encodes CASSEGHSNQPQHF.

The chain recombines TRBV2 with TRBJ1-4; D gene ambiguous. This CDR3 is 11 amino acids long. Trimming stripped 10 bases from V and 7 bases from J, with 10 bases between. Germline CDR1 is SNHLY and CDR2 is FYNNEI. The CDR3 spells CANRIGEKLFF. CDR3 nucleotides: TGTGCCAACAGAATCGGTGAAAAACTGTTTTTT.

V usage is TRBV11-2 and J usage is TRBJ2-5; the match to TRBD2 covers 8 bases. The CDR3 totals 15 residues. Trimming at V came to 3 bases and at J to 1 base, leaving 4 bases not matched to a gene. Germline values: CDR1 SGHAT, CDR2 FQNNGV. The CDR3 nucleotides are TGTGCCAGCAGCTTCGCGGGGGGCATCCAAGAGACCCAGTACTTC. It encodes CASSFAGGIQETQYF.

J is TRBJ2-7 and V is TRBV4-1, with TRBD1 matching 7 bases. V was clipped by 5 bases and J by 6 bases; unmatched bases: 7. Germline V CDR1 and CDR2: MGHRA, YSYEKL. The CDR3 is made up of 13 amino acids. The CDR3 sequence: CASSDVQGTEQYF. The CDR3 DNA is TGCGCCAGCAGCGATGTACAGGGGACCGAGCAGTACTTC.

The V call is TRBV5-1, the J call TRBJ1-1; a possible D gene is TRBD1 (6 bases). CDR1 SGHRS and CDR2 YFSETQ come from the germline V gene. Trimming removed 3 bases from V and 1 base from J, with 13 bases in between. The CDR3 has 15 amino acids. The CDR3 reads CASSSLQGGNTEAFF. The CDR3 nucleotides read TGCGCCAGCAGCTCCTTACAGGGCGGGAACACTGAAGCTTTCTTT.

The J gene is TRBJ2-1, the V gene TRBV7-9, with 7 positions matching TRBD2. The CDR3 totals 16 residues. Trimming cost V 2 bases and J 2 bases; bases outside gene matches: 6. In germline, CDR1 is SEHNR, CDR2 FQNEAQ (reference sequence). Written as DNA, the CDR3 is TGTGCCAGCAGCTTACGGCCGGGGGGTACCTACAATGAGCAGTTCTTC. Its protein is CASSLRPGGTYNEQFF. The full variable domain, in which reference TRBV7-9 and TRBJ2-1 provide the parts outside the CDR3, is DTGVSQNPRHKITKRGQNVTFRCDPISEHNRLYWYRQTLGQGPEFLTYFQNEAQLEKSRLLSDRFSAERPKGSFSTLEIQRTEQGDSAMYLCASSLRPGGTYNEQFFGPGTRLTVL.

This chain links TRBV6-6 with TRBJ1-5; D may be TRBD1 (5 bases). V gave up 2 bases and J gave up 3 bases, with 8 bases separating them. The CDR3 is 14 amino acids. Germline assignment: CDR1 MNHNY and CDR2 SVGAGI (reference sequence). The CDR3 DNA reads TGTGCCAGCAGTTACAGGGACGTCAATCAGCCCCAGCATTTT. It encodes CASSYRDVNQPQHF.

The V gene is TRBV5-4, the J gene TRBJ1-3; D possibly corresponds to TRBD1 (6 bases). V gave up 2 bases and J gave up 0 bases, with 12 bases separating them. CDR3 length: 16 amino acids. Germline assignment: CDR1 SGHNT and CDR2 YYREEE (reference sequence). The CDR3 protein is CASSFLGGPSGNTIYF. In nucleotides, the CDR3 is TGTGCCAGCAGCTTCTTGGGGGGCCCCTCTGGAAACACCATATATTTT.

The chain joins TRBV5-1 to TRBJ2-7; D uncertain. The CDR3 runs 18 residues. Trimming stripped 4 bases from V and 2 bases from J, with 25 bases between. Germline V gives CDR1 SGHRS, CDR2 YFSETQ. Here the CDR3 reads CASSERATQGYTAYEQYF. As DNA, the CDR3 is TGCGCCAGCAGCGAAAGGGCGACCCAAGGCTACACCGCCTACGAGCAGTACTTC.

The CDR3 DNA reads as TGTGCCAGCAGCCAACCGTGGGGGACCGGACAGGGCACTCAGCCCCAGCATTTT. Protein sequence: CASSQPWGTGQGTQPQHF. The chain uses TRBV7-2 and TRBJ1-5, with 8 positions matching TRBD1. The V gene end was trimmed by 5 bases and the J gene end by 6 bases; junction bases not matched to a gene: 18. This CDR3 spans 18 amino acids. Germline CDR1 SGHTA, CDR2 FQGNSA.

V and J are TRBV6-6 and TRBJ1-1; TRBD1 might be the D (6 bases). Germline V lookup: CDR1 MNHNY, CDR2 SVGAGI (reference sequence). With 5 bases removed from V and 5 bases from J, the gap between germline ends came to 12 bases. The CDR3 totals 13 residues. CDR3 sequence reads: CASSREGGTEAFF. In nucleotides, the CDR3 is TGTGCCAGCAGTAGGGAGGGGGGGACTGAAGCTTTCTTT.